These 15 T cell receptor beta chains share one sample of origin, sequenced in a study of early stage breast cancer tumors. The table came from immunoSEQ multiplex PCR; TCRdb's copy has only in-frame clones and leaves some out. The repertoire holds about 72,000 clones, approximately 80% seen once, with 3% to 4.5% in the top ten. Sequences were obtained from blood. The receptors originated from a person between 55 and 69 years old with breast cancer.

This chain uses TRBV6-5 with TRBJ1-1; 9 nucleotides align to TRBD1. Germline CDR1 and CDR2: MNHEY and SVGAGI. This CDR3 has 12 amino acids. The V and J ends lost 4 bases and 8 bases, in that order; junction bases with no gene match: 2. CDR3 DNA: TGTGCCAGCAGTTCCGACAGGGGGGAAGCTTTCTTT. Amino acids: CASSSDRGEAFF.

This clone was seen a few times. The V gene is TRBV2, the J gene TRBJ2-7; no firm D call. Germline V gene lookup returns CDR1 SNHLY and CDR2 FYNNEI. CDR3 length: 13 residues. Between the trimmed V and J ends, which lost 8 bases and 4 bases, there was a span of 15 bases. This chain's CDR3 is CASLKEQMYEQYF. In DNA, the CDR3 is TGTGCCAGCTTGAAGGAGCAGATGTACGAGCAGTACTTC. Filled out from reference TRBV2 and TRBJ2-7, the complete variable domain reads EPEVTQTPSHQVTQMGQEVILRCVPISNHLYFYWYRQILGQKVEFLVSFYNNEISEKSEIFDDQFSVERPDGSNFTLKIRSTKLEDSAMYFCASLKEQMYEQYFGPGTRLTVT.

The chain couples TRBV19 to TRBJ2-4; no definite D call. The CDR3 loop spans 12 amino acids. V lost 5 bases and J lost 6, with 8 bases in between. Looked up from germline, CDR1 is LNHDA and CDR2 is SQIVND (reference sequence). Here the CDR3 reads CASSPVRNIQYF. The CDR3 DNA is TGTGCCAGTAGTCCGGTCAGAAACATTCAGTACTTC.

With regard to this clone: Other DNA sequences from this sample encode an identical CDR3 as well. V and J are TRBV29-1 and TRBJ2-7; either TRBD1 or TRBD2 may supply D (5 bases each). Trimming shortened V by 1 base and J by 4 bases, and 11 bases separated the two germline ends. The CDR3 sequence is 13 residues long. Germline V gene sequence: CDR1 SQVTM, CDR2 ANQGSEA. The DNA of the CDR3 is TGCAGCGTTGAAGGGACTGGGGCGTACGAGCAGTACTTC. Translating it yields CSVEGTGAYEQYF.

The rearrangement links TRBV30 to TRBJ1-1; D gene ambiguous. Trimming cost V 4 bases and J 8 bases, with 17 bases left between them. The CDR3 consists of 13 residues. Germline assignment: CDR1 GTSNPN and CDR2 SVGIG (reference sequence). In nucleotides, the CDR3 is TGTGCCTGGAAAGGCGCGCCGGGAGGGGAAGCTTTCTTT. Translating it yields CAWKGAPGGEAFF.

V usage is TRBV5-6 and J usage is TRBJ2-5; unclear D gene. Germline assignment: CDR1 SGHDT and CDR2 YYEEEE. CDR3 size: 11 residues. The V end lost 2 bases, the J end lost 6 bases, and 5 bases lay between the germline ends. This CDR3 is CASSFSQTQYF. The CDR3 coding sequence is TGTGCCAGCAGCTTCTCGCAGACCCAGTACTTC.

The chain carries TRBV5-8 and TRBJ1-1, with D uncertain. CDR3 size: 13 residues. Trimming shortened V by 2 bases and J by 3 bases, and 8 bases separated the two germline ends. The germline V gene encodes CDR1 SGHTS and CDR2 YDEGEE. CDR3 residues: CASSFLRDTEAFF. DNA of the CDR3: TGTGCCAGCAGCTTTTTAAGGGACACTGAAGCTTTCTTT. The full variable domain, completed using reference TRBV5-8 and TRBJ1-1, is EAGVTQSPTHLIKTRGQQATLRCSPISGHTSVYWYQQALGLGLQFLLWYDEGEERNRGNFPPRFSGRQFPNYSSELNVNALELEDSALYLCASSFLRDTEAFFGQGTRLTVV.

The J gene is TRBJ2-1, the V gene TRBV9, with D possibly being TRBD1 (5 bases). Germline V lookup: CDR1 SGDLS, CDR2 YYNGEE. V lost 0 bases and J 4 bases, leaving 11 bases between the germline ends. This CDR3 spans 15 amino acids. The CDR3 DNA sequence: TGTGCCAGCAGCGTAGGGACAAACACTTACAATGAGCAGTTCTTC. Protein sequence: CASSVGTNTYNEQFF.

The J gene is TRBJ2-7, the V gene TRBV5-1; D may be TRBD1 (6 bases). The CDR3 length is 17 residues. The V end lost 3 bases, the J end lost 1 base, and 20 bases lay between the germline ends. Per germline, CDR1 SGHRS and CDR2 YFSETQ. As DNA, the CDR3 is TGCGCCAGCAGCTGGTCAAATTCAGGGGACCCTTCCTACGAGCAGTACTTC. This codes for CASSWSNSGDPSYEQYF.

As DNA, the CDR3 is TGTGCCTGGAAGTCGGGGGCGTACTATGGCTACACCTTC. Residues: CAWKSGAYYGYTF. The chain uses TRBV30 and TRBJ1-2, with D perhaps TRBD1 (6 bases). This CDR3 has 13 amino acids. CDR1 GTSNPN and CDR2 SVGIG come from the germline V gene (reference sequence). V was trimmed by 4 bases and J by 3 bases, leaving 12 bases between them.

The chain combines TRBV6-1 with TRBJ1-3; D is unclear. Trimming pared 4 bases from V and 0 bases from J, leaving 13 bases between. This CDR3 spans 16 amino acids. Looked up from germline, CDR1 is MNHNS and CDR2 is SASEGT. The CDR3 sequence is CASSVATRSSGNTIYF. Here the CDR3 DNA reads TGTGCCAGCAGTGTTGCGACGCGGTCCTCTGGAAACACCATATATTTT.

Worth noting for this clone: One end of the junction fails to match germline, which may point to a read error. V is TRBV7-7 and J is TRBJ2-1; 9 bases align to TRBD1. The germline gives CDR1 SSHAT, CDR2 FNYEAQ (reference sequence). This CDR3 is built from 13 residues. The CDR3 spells CASSLTGGNEQFF. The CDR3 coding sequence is TGTGCTAGCAGCTTGACAGGGGGCAATGAGCAGTTCTTC.

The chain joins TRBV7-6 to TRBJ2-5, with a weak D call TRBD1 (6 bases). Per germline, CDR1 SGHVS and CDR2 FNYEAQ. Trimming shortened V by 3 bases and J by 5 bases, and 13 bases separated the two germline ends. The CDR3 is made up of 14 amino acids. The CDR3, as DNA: TGTGCCAGCAGCTTCTTTTCAGGGGTTGAGACCCAGTACTTC. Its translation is CASSFFSGVETQYF.

CDR3 in amino acids: CASSQDIVPDAGELFF. CDR3 coding DNA: TGTGCCAGCAGCCAAGATATAGTACCAGACGCCGGGGAGCTGTTTTTT. This rearrangement joins TRBV4-2 to TRBJ2-2; no clear D. V was trimmed by 0 bases and J by 6 bases, leaving 14 bases between them. The CDR3 totals 16 residues. Germline assignment: CDR1 LGHNA and CDR2 YNFKEQ.

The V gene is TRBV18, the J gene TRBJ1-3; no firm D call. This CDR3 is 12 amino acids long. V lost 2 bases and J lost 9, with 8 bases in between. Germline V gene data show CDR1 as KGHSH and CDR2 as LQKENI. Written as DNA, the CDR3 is TGTGCCAGCTCACCAAGTGAGGCCACCATATATTTT. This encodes CASSPSEATIYF. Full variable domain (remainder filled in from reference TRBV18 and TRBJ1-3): NAGVMQNPRHLVRRRGQEARLRCSPMKGHSHVYWYRQLPEEGLKFMVYLQKENIIDESGMPKERFSAEFPKEGPSILRIQQVVRGDSAAYFCASSPSEATIYFGEGSWLTVV.